This T cell receptor (beta chain) was found in a study of blood T cell repertoires in COVID-19. Study overall: COVID-19 samples from acute and convalescent phases originated in the United States, Italy and Spain. Sources were T cells, B-cell-depleted T cells, or PBMCs; the material itself was cDNA or gDNA.

Authors' data handling: Reference gene primer amplification in the assay estimated nucleated cell counts. The repertoire was sequenced with immunoSEQ multiplex PCR; TCRdb's copy has only in-frame clones and lacks some. V and J calls and clone size are as listed in that table; D and trimming were resolved from the DNA. The table has 56,000 or so clones, more than 85% seen once. This CDR3 has 13 residues. Trimming cost V 5 bases and J 4 bases, with 11 bases left between them. Germline V lookup: CDR1 LNHDA, CDR2 SQIVND (reference sequence). Input material: peripheral blood. The TCR comes from a man in his forties or fifties with active COVID-19. The gene calls are TRBV19 and TRBJ2-5; D not resolved. Here the CDR3 reads CASSDRQRETQYF. CDR3 DNA: TGTGCCAGTAGTGATCGACAAAGAGAGACCCAGTACTTC.